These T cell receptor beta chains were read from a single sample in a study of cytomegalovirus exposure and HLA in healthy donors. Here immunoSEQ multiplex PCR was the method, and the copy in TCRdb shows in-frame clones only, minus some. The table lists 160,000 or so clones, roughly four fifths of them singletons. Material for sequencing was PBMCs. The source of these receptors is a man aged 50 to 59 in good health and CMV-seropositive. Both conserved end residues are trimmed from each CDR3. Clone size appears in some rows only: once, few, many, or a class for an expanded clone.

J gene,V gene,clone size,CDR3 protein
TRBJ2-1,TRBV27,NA,ASSLTEGQANEQF
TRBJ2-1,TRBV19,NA,ASSIETGLLSYNEQF
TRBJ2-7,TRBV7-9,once,ASSDSTGGYEQY
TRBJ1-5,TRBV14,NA,ASSLYSNQPQH
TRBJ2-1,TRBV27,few,ASKPGQEYNEQF
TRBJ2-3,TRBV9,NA,ASSTGTGGGTDTQY
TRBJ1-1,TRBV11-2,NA,ASSPLQGYTEAF
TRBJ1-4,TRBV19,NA,ASSINYRGLATNEKLF
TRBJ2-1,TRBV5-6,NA,ASSSTGGIYNEQF
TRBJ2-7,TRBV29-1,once,SVSKAFGSYEQY
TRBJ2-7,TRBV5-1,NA,ASSFGGGTYEQY
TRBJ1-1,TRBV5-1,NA,ASSLASRQGTEAF
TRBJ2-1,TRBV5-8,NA,ASSLVYNEQF
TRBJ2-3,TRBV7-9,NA,ASSLVSTDTQY
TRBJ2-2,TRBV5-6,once,ASSVYTGELF
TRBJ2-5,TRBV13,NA,ASSFLYGTSGVGQETQY
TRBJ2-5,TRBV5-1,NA,ASSLASGIAQETQY
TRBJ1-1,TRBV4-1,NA,ASSPWSGTEAF
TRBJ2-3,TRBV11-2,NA,ASSLVFFLASGSTDTQY
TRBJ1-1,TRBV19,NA,ASSKTAMNTEAF
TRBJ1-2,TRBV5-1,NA,ASSLAPRTEEDGYT
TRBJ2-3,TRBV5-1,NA,ASSLTGTSGGAATQY
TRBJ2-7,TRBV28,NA,ASRSDQREGWYEQY
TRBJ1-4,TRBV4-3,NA,ASSQVMQLRGEKLF
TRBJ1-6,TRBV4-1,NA,ASSQAQGAWSPLH
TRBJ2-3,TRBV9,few,ASSVGVGQGPDTQY
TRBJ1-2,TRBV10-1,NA,AATLTANYGYT
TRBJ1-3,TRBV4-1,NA,ASSQDEASGNTIY
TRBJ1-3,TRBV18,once,ASSPTGGSGNTIY
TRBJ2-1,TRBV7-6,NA,ASSNLGGSYNEQF
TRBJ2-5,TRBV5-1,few,ASGGGSQSQETQY
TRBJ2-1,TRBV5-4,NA,ASSLRDKPHNEQF
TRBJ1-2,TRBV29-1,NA,SVGTGINYGYT
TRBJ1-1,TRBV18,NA,ASSPQGHTEAF
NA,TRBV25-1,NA,ASREGKSSYEQY
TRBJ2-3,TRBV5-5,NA,ASSLGLAITPNTQY
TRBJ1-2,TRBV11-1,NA,ASSLSPAGWGYT
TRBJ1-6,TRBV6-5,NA,ASSYWMDRGDSPLH
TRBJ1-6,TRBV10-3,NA,AMAGTSDSPLH
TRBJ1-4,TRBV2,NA,ASTWTAPNEKLF
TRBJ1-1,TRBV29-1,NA,SVEDRGIYRGTEAF
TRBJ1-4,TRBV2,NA,ASMKGLNEKLF
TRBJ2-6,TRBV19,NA,ASTSTGGNSGANVLT
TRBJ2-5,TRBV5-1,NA,AGSLAGIQETQY
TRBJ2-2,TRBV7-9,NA,ASSSRTSGRYASTGELF
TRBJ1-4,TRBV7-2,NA,ASSLDGRQEKLF
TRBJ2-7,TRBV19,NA,ASSTGTSAYEQY
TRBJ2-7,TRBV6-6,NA,ASSSALDPSYEQY
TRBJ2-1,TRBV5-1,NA,ASSLGNTGAGGEQF
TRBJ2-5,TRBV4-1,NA,ASSPGLAQETQY
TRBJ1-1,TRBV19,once,ASSIEVEYTEAF
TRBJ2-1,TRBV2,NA,ASTRQGKGEQF
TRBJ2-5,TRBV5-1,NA,ASSLGRTSGEIGETQY
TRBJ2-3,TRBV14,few,ASSSPTTSTDTQY
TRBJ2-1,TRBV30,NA,AWTAGYEQF
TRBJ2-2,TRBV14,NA,ASSKGLAGVLYTGELF
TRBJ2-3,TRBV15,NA,ASGTSGSPISTDTQY
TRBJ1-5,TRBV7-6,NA,ASSFGDRGNQPQH
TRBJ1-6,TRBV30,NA,AWSAPWGGNSPLH
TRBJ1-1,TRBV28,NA,ASSLLGGAGQNTEAF